The clone carrying this T cell receptor (beta chain) appeared a single time. Trimming removed 2 bases from V and 4 bases from J; junction bases left unmatched: 10. Germline V gives CDR1 LNHNV, CDR2 YYDKDF (reference sequence). The CDR3 runs to 19 residues. The data originate from a study of shared clonotypes between healthy human individuals. Libraries were prepared by immunoSEQ multiplex PCR; TCRdb keeps only in-frame clonotypes and omits some of them. The repertoire holds 2 million to 2.5 million clones, with around 95% as singletons. Sequenced input: naive CD4+ T cells sorted from blood. Subset defined: CD45RA+ positively selected. This chain joins TRBV15 and TRBJ2-1; 14 positions match TRBD2. The sequence came from a man younger than 30 in good health. The CDR3: CATSRTPGLAGEPYNEQFF. DNA for the CDR3: TGTGCCACCAGCAGAACACCGGGACTAGCGGGAGAGCCGTACAATGAGCAGTTCTTC.